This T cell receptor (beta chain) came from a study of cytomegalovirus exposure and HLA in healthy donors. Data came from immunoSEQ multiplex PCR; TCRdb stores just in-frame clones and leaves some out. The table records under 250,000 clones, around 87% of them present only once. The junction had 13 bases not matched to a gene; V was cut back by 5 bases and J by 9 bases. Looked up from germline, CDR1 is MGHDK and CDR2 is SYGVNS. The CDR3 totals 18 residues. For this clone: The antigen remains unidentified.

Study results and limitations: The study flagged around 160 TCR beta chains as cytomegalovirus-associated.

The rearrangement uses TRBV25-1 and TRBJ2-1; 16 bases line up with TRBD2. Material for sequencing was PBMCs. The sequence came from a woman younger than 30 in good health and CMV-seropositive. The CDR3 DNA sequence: TGTGCCAGCAGTCCACTCGGGACTAGCGGGAGGGGGCGGGGTGAGCAGTTCTTC. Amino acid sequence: CASSPLGTSGRGRGEQFF.